Presented here are 19 T cell receptor beta chains from one specimen sequenced in a study of chemoradiotherapy in HPV16-positive cancers (dated by TCRdb to 2021 to 2024). The library was built by means of the immunoSEQ multiplex PCR assay. Not all clones reach the TCRdb copy of this immuneACCESS table, which keeps in-frame sequences only. Checked studies attribute under half of the gap to unresolved V genes and leave the rest unexplained. The sample table shows some 12,000 clones, and nearly 90% are seen once. Roughly 2.5% of the sample comes from the top ten. The specimen was collected from a patient who underwent chemoradiotherapy. The source of these receptors is a human donor with HPV-associated anogenital cancer.

The V call is TRBV6-6, the J call TRBJ1-1, with D perhaps matching TRBD1 (5 bases). Trimming cost V 6 bases and J 3 bases, with 8 bases left between them. The CDR3 is made up of 12 amino acids. The germline CDR1 and CDR2 sequences are MNHNY and SVGAGI (reference sequence). The CDR3 DNA reads as TGTGCCAGCAGAGACAGCCACACTGAAGCTTTCTTT. It specifies CASRDSHTEAFF.

The chain's CDR3 is CASSLRTSGTGELFF. As DNA, the CDR3 is TGCGCCAGCAGCTTGAGGACTAGCGGGACCGGGGAGCTGTTTTTT. V gene TRBV5-1 combines with J gene TRBJ2-2; 11 bases align to TRBD2. Losses at the gene ends were 1 base for V and 5 bases for J; bases not matched to a gene: 1. This CDR3 region has 15 residues. Germline CDR1 and CDR2: SGHRS and YFSETQ.

The chain recombines TRBV14 with TRBJ1-5; D uncertain. The CDR3 has 14 amino acids. Trimming removed 1 base at V and 0 bases at J, with 4 bases between. Germline assignment: CDR1 SGHDN and CDR2 FVKESK. The DNA for the CDR3 is TGTGCCAGCAGCCAAGGGGGTAGCAATCAGCCCCAGCATTTT. It translates to CASSQGGSNQPQHF.

This chain uses TRBV19 with TRBJ1-2; no reliable D call. Germline V gives CDR1 LNHDA, CDR2 SQIVND (reference sequence). Between the trimmed V and J ends, which lost 5 bases and 4 bases, there was a span of 11 bases. The CDR3 extends over 13 amino acids. The CDR3 protein is CASSSEEGYGYTF. CDR3 bases: TGTGCCAGTAGTTCGGAAGAGGGCTATGGCTACACCTTC.

The rearrangement links TRBV5-1 to TRBJ1-2; no clear D. This CDR3 is 14 amino acids long. The ends were cut back, 4 bases at V and 0 bases at J, with 10 bases in the middle. Germline loops: CDR1 SGHRS, CDR2 YFSETQ. CDR3 region: CASSGETANYGYTF. The CDR3 DNA sequence: TGCGCCAGCAGCGGGGAAACAGCTAACTATGGCTACACCTTC.

This rearrangement joins TRBV9 to TRBJ2-5; 7 bases match TRBD2. CDR1 SGDLS and CDR2 YYNGEE come from the germline V gene. J lost 5 bases, V lost 4 bases, and 8 bases had no gene match. This CDR3 region has 14 residues. The CDR3, as DNA: TGTGCCAGCAGCCGAGCGGGATACGAGGAGACCCAGTACTTC. Translated, it gives CASSRAGYEETQYF.

This clone was counted a few times. J is TRBJ1-2 and V is TRBV5-6, with D perhaps TRBD1 (6 bases). Germline CDR1 and CDR2: SGHDT and YYEEEE. Trimming removed 2 bases from V and 4 bases from J, with 21 bases in between. The CDR3 covers 17 residues. In DNA, the CDR3 is TGTGCCAGCAGCTTCCCCCCCCCGACAGGTACCCGCTATGGCTACACCTTC. This gives the protein CASSFPPPTGTRYGYTF.

This clone appeared a few times. J is TRBJ1-2 and V is TRBV4-1; no firm D call. The CDR3 runs 14 residues. V was shortened by 1 base and J by 1 base, with 7 bases between the two germline ends. Germline CDR1 MGHRA, CDR2 YSYEKL. The CDR3 sequence: CASSQGGDNYGYTF. In DNA form, the CDR3 reads TGCGCCAGCAGCCAAGGCGGGGATAACTATGGCTACACCTTC.

In this sample, this clone turned up once. The chain combines TRBV9 with TRBJ2-5, with TRBD2 identical over 8 bases. The germline CDR1 and CDR2 sequences are SGDLS and YYNGEE. The V segment lost 1 base and the J segment 4 bases; nucleotides outside the gene matches: 3. The CDR3 has 14 amino acids. CDR3 protein: CASSVTLAGETQYF. In nucleotides, the CDR3 is TGTGCCAGCAGCGTAACGCTAGCGGGAGAGACCCAGTACTTC.

The chain recombines TRBV30 with TRBJ1-2; D is unresolved. Germline V CDR1 and CDR2: GTSNPN, SVGIG (reference sequence). The length of the CDR3 is 14 residues. The V gene lost 0 bases and the J gene lost 2 bases, with 10 bases spanning the gap. The CDR3 DNA follows: TGTGCCTGGAGTGTATTGGGCAGCAACTATGGCTACACCTTC. As protein: CAWSVLGSNYGYTF. Looking up the rest from reference TRBV30 and TRBJ1-2 gives the full variable domain: SQTIHQWPATLVQPVGSPLSLECTVEGTSNPNLYWYRQAAGRGLQLLFYSVGIGQISSEVPQNLSASRPQDRQFILSSKKLLLSDSGFYLCAWSVLGSNYGYTFGSGTRLTVV.

In DNA, the CDR3 is TGTGCCAGCAGTTTCGGGGGGCTTGGAAACACCATATATTTT. Translating it yields CASSFGGLGNTIYF. This chain connects TRBV27 to TRBJ1-3; weak D call: TRBD1 (6 bases). Germline V CDR1 and CDR2: MNHEY, SMNVEV (reference sequence). Trimming pared 3 bases from V and 3 bases from J, leaving 9 bases between. The length of the CDR3 is 14 residues.

V is TRBV5-1 and J is TRBJ2-5; D is unclear. V was trimmed by 0 bases and J by 4 bases, leaving 7 bases between them. Germline CDR1 is SGHRS and CDR2 is YFSETQ. The CDR3 runs to 13 residues. The CDR3 bases are TGCGCCAGCAGCTTGGATGGCCTAGAGACCCAGTACTTC. Amino acids: CASSLDGLETQYF.

The J gene is TRBJ2-7, the V gene TRBV7-9, with D perhaps TRBD1 or TRBD2 (5 bases each). Germline CDR1 and CDR2: SEHNR and FQNEAQ (reference sequence). The CDR3 runs to 15 residues. Trimming shortened V by 5 bases and J by 7 bases, and 21 bases separated the two germline ends. The DNA for the CDR3 is TGTGCCAGCAGCGCTGCTTTGGGGGAATTAGAGGAGCAGTACTTC. This translates into CASSAALGELEEQYF.

This chain uses TRBV4-1 with TRBJ2-1; TRBD2 matches 12 bases. The V and J ends lost 5 bases and 8 bases, in that order; junction bases with no gene match: 7. Germline CDR1 and CDR2: MGHRA and YSYEKL. CDR3 length equals 15 residues. The CDR3 sequence: CASSYGLAGSDEQFF. The CDR3 nucleotides are TGCGCCAGCAGCTACGGACTAGCGGGGTCGGATGAGCAGTTCTTC.

The chain couples TRBV29-1 to TRBJ1-5, with 7 positions matching TRBD1. Germline V gene data show CDR1 as SQVTM and CDR2 as ANQGSEA. The ends lost 1 base at V and 8 bases at J; junction bases unmatched: 5. This CDR3 is 13 amino acids long. The CDR3 is CSVEGSRGEPQHF. For the CDR3, the DNA is TGCAGCGTTGAAGGCTCCAGGGGGGAGCCCCAGCATTTT.

V gene TRBV25-1 combines with J gene TRBJ1-1, with no clear D. V was cut by 5 bases and J by 2 bases, with 3 bases left in between. CDR1 is MGHDK and CDR2 is SYGVNS in the germline V gene. This CDR3 is 11 amino acids long. CDR3 in amino acids: CASSPNTEAFF. CDR3 DNA sequence: TGTGCCAGCAGTCCCAACACTGAAGCTTTCTTT. Based on the CDR3 plus reference TRBV25-1 and TRBJ1-1, the full variable domain is EADIYQTPRYLVIGTGKKITLECSQTMGHDKMYWYQQDPGMELHLIHYSYGVNSTEKGDLSSESTVSRIRTEHFPLTLESARPSHTSQYLCASSPNTEAFFGQGTRLTVV.

The V gene is TRBV11-3, the J gene TRBJ2-1, with D perhaps matching TRBD1 (5 bases). Trimming pared 3 bases from V and 9 bases from J, leaving 15 bases between. From germline, CDR1 is SGHNT and CDR2 YENEEA. The CDR3 sequence is 14 residues long. CDR3 sequence: CASSFLPRVGEQFF. CDR3 coding DNA: TGTGCCAGCAGCTTTTTGCCCAGGGTGGGTGAGCAGTTCTTC.

The V and J genes are TRBV2 and TRBJ2-1, with 8 bases fitting TRBD1. The CDR3 totals 14 residues. From germline, CDR1 is SNHLY and CDR2 FYNNEI. With 6 bases clipped from V and 5 bases from J, the junction kept 6 bases outside the gene matches. The CDR3 sequence: CASRAQGGDNEQFF. CDR3 sequence (DNA): TGTGCCAGCAGGGCACAGGGGGGAGACAATGAGCAGTTCTTC. Combining the CDR3 with reference TRBV2 and TRBJ2-1 gives the whole variable domain EPEVTQTPSHQVTQMGQEVILRCVPISNHLYFYWYRQILGQKVEFLVSFYNNEISEKSEIFDDQFSVERPDGSNFTLKIRSTKLEDSAMYFCASRAQGGDNEQFFGPGTRLTVL.

The gene calls are TRBV19 and TRBJ1-1, with 7 bases lining up with TRBD1. Trimming cost V 3 bases and J 7 bases; bases outside gene matches: 5. CDR3 length: 13 amino acids. Germline V gene sequence: CDR1 LNHDA, CDR2 SQIVND (reference sequence). CDR3 nucleotide sequence: TGTGCCAGTAGTATCGCAGGACAGGTTGAAGCTTTCTTT. Its translation is CASSIAGQVEAFF. Full variable domain (rest looked up from reference TRBV19 and TRBJ1-1): DGGITQSPKYLFRKEGQNVTLSCEQNLNHDAMYWYRQDPGQGLRLIYYSQIVNDFQKGDIAEGYSVSREKKESFPLTVTSAQKNPTAFYLCASSIAGQVEAFFGQGTRLTVV.